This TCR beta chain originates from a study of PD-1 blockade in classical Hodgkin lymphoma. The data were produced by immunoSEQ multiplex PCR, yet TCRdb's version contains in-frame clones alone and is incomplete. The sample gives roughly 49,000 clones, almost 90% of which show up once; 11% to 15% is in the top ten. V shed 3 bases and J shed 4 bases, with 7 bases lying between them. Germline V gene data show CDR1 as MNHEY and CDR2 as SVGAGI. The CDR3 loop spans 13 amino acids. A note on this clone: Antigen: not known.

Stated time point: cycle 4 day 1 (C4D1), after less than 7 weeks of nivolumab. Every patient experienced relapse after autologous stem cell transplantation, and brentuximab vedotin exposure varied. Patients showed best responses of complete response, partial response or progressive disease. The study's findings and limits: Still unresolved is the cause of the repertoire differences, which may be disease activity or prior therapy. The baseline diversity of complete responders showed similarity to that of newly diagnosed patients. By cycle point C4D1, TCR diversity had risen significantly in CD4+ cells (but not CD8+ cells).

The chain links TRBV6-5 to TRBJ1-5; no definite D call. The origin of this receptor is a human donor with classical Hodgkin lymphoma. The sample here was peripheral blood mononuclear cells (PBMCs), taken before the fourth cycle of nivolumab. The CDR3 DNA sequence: TGTGCCAGCAGTTATTTGGGGAATCAGCCCCAGCATTTT. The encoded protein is CASSYLGNQPQHF.